This T cell receptor (beta chain) originates from a study of blood T cell repertoires in COVID-19 (dated by TCRdb to the early 2020s). General notes on the study: Samples covering the acute and convalescent phases of COVID-19 were provided by collaborators in the United States, Italy and Spain. The material from the prospective study consisted of cDNA or gDNA derived from T cells, B-cell-depleted T cells, or PBMCs. Subjects who had been exposed to COVID-19, were actively infected with it, or had recovered from it provided the deeply sampled blood TCRbeta repertoires that made up the dataset. The repertoires were made available in a free public database intended to serve as a resource for research on the immune response to SARS-CoV-2. Samples came from the ongoing ImmuneRACE study (first 160 participants) plus 1,254 subjects from 6 global collaborators. Sample metadata almost always included a de-identified subject ID, COVID-19 status, age in years and sex. Where HLA class I and class II types were available, the types were taken from metadata supplied by the sample provider, not from assay-based typing. Results and caveats for the whole study, not just this receptor: How much clinical and demographic metadata was included differed by source and by participant, and the metadata was provided uncurated.

CDR1 and CDR2 are read off the germline V gene as KGHSH and LQKENI. Here V drops 3 bases and J drops 0 bases, and the junction holds 3 bases not matched to any gene. The CDR3 starts with the cysteine, ends with the phenylalanine, and has 16 residues. Just the 48-base CDR3 DNA is kept, in frame starting at base 1. Whole blood was collected in K2EDTA tubes by collaborating institutions according to the institutions' own protocols. For TCRbeta analysis, collaborators shipped samples as frozen whole blood, isolated PBMCs, or DNA extracted from either of those sample types. Notes on this clone: It lacks a known antigen. No base-level quality is on record; no much larger clone is a single base apart.

The immunoSEQ Assay, a bias-controlled multiplex PCR, was used to amplify TCRbeta CDR3 regions from genomic DNA. The authors' analysis ran thus. The number of nucleated cells in each sample was estimated from the amplification of reference gene primers within the assay. To quantify the absolute abundance of each unique TCRbeta CDR3 rearrangement, sequence reads were collapsed and filtered. For each sample, productive Simpson clonality was calculated by taking the square root of Simpson's diversity index across productive rearrangements. This is the immuneACCESS table as TCRdb keeps it, with only in-frame sequences that have V and J called. A part of the clones is gone; compared with another copy, unresolved V genes explain less than half, and the rest is unexplained. V and J calls and clone size are given by that table; D and trimming were obtained from the DNA. Present in this sample are under 300,000 clones, 89% of which were seen just once. The ten most abundant clones make up roughly 2.3% of the sample.

The clonotype comes from a man between 45 and 60 years old with acute or convalescent COVID-19. The V and J segments used are TRBV18 and TRBJ2-2, and 8 junction bases match TRBD2. Material: peripheral blood. The CDR3 region reads CASSPRGGANTGELFF. The nucleotide sequence is given as TGTGCCAGCTCACCCCGGGGGGGGGCGAACACCGGGGAGCTGTTTTTT.